This entry lists 9 T cell receptor beta chains sequenced from one sample in a study of cytomegalovirus exposure and HLA in healthy donors. Use of 60 Vbeta and 13 Jbeta primers characterized the PCR. The assay was immunoSEQ multiplex PCR, and TCRdb's table has in-frame clones only and misses some. The repertoire holds tens of thousands of clones, with roughly 76% as singletons. Sequences were obtained from PBMCs. These receptors were collected from a man in his late teens or twenties in good health and CMV-seronegative.

This clone was found a few times. The V and J genes are TRBV5-1 and TRBJ1-1; D might be TRBD1 (6 bases). The CDR3 is made up of 14 amino acids. V lost 2 bases and J lost 5, with 13 bases in between. Germline CDR1 and CDR2: SGHRS and YFSETQ. CDR3 DNA: TGCGCCAGCAGCTTACTAGGGGGAGTGACTGAAGCTTTCTTT. Protein product: CASSLLGGVTEAFF. Drawing the rest from reference TRBV5-1 and TRBJ1-1, the complete variable domain is KAGVTQTPRYLIKTRGQQVTLSCSPISGHRSVSWYQQTPGQGLQFLFEYFSETQRNKGNFPGRFSGRQFSNSRSEMNVSTLELGDSALYLCASSLLGGVTEAFFGQGTRLTVV.

With regard to this clone: At one end the junction does not follow the germline gene, possibly because of a read error. The CDR3 is CASTLEGAGETQYF. CDR3 in DNA: TGCGCCAGCACCTTGGAGGGGGCGGGGGAGACCCAGTACTTC. The chain joins TRBV5-1 to TRBJ2-5; tentative D call: TRBD1 (7 bases). CDR1 SGHRS and CDR2 YFSETQ come from the germline V gene. The CDR3 covers 14 residues.

This chain uses TRBV14 with TRBJ2-7, with a tentative D call TRBD1 (5 bases). This CDR3 spans 14 amino acids. Germline assignment: CDR1 SGHDN and CDR2 FVKESK. V lost 6 bases and J lost 1, with 13 bases in between. This CDR3 is CASSRRVWSYEQYV. CDR3 DNA: TGTGCCAGCAGTCGCAGGGTATGGTCCTACGAGCAGTACGTC.

The chain has TRBV30 and TRBJ1-3, with no clear D. CDR3 length equals 15 residues. Trimming took 2 bases from V and 2 from J, leaving 13 bases between them. Germline values: CDR1 GTSNPN, CDR2 SVGIG (reference sequence). CDR3 nucleotide sequence: TGTGCCTGGAGTATGGCGAGGGAAGCTGGAAACACCATATATTTT. It encodes CAWSMAREAGNTIYF.

The gene calls are TRBV6-1 and TRBJ2-3, with 7 bases that match TRBD1. Germline CDR1 and CDR2: MNHNS and SASEGT. Unmatched junction bases numbered 11, after V lost 7 bases and J lost 4 bases. The CDR3 contains 15 residues. Here the CDR3 DNA reads TGTGCCAGCACTTTGGACAGGTCCAACTCAGATACGCAGTATTTT. Translating gives CASTLDRSNSDTQYF.

This clone was detected only a few times. CDR3 bases: TGTGCCAGCAGCTTGGCGACGGGGGGTTACAATGAGCAGTTCTTC. Translated, it gives CASSLATGGYNEQFF. The chain employs TRBV5-4 and TRBJ2-1; 7 bases are shared with TRBD2. The CDR3 is made up of 15 amino acids. Per the germline V gene, CDR1 is SGHNT and CDR2 is YYREEE (reference sequence). Germline trimming cut 0 bases from V and 4 bases from J; bases unmatched to any gene: 4.

V and J are TRBV5-6 and TRBJ2-1; 7 bases are a match to TRBD1. The CDR3 spans 18 residues. V lost 1 base and J lost 0; bases outside the gene matches: 10. Germline CDR1 SGHDT, CDR2 YYEEEE. CDR3 sequence reads: CASSLPRGQPNSYNEQFF. DNA for the CDR3: TGTGCCAGCAGCTTGCCTAGGGGACAGCCTAACTCCTACAATGAGCAGTTCTTC. Full variable domain (remainder filled in from reference TRBV5-6 and TRBJ2-1): DAGVTQSPTHLIKTRGQQVTLRCSPKSGHDTVSWYQQALGQGPQFIFQYYEEEERQRGNFPDRFSGHQFPNYSSELNVNALLLGDSALYLCASSLPRGQPNSYNEQFFGPGTRLTVL.

The V gene is TRBV5-1, the J gene TRBJ1-1; a weak D match, TRBD1 (6 bases). The length of the CDR3 is 14 residues. V dropped 5 bases and J dropped 3 bases, with 14 bases sitting between them. Germline V gene sequence: CDR1 SGHRS, CDR2 YFSETQ. This CDR3 reads CASRLPGGYTEAFF. In DNA form, the CDR3 reads TGCGCCAGCAGACTGCCGGGGGGCTACACTGAAGCTTTCTTT.

The V and J genes are TRBV10-3 and TRBJ1-6; 10 positions match TRBD1. The germline gives CDR1 ENHRY, CDR2 SYGVKD. The V segment lost 10 bases and the J segment 7 bases; nucleotides outside the gene matches: 4. This CDR3 has 13 residues. The CDR3 nucleotides read TGTGCCACGGCGGACAGGGGGAATTCACCCCTCCACTTT. Residues: CATADRGNSPLHF.